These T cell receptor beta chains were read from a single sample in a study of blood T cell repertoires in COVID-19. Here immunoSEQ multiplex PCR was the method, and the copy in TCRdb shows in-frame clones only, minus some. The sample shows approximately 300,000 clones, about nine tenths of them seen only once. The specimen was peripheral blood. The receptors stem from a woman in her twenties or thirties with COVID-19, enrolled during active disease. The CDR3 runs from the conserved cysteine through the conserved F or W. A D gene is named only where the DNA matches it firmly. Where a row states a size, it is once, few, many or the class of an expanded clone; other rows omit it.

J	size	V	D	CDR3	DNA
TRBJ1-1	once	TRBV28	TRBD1	CASSPTRGMNTEAFF	TGTGCCAGCAGTCCGACCAGGGGGATGAACACTGAAGCTTTCTTT
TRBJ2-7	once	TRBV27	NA	CASSYSGVTYEQYF	TGTGCCAGCAGTTATTCGGGAGTGACCTACGAGCAGTACTTC
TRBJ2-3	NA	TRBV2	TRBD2	CASSVFSGSGSDTQYF	TGTGCCAGCAGTGTTTTTAGCGGGAGCGGGTCAGATACGCAGTATTTT
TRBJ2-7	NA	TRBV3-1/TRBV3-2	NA	CASSRGLSSRRQYF	TGTGCCAGCAGCCGGGGACTTTCGAGCCGAAGGCAGTACTTC
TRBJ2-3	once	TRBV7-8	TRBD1	CASSLGTGGFGTDTQYF	TGTGCCAGCAGCTTAGGGACAGGGGGCTTTGGCACAGATACGCAGTATTTT
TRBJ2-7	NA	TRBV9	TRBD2	CASSGHGGGVREQYF	TGTGCCAGCAGCGGACATGGGGGAGGGGTCCGGGAGCAGTACTTC
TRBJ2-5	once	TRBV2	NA	CASSLPLAVQETQYF	TGTGCCAGCAGCCTCCCCCTGGCGGTCCAAGAGACCCAGTACTTC
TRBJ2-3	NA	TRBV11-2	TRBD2	CASSLTSGTTPDTQYF	TGTGCCAGCAGCCTGACTAGCGGGACTACGCCCGATACGCAGTATTTT
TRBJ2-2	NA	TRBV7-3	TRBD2	CASTPGSGSQNTGELFF	TGTGCCAGCACCCCGGGTAGCGGGAGCCAGAACACCGGGGAGCTGTTTTTT
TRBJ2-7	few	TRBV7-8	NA	CASSQGGVRRSYEQYF	TGTGCCAGCAGCCAAGGGGGGGTACGACGTTCCTACGAGCAGTACTTC
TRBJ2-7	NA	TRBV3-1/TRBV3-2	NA	CASSQAAQPSSYEQYF	TGTGCCAGCAGCCAAGCGGCCCAGCCTAGCTCCTACGAGCAGTACTTC
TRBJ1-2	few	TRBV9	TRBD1	CASSSHRGDYGYTF	TGTGCCAGCAGCTCCCACAGGGGAGACTATGGCTACACCTTC
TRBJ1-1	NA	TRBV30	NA	CAWSVLAGTNTEAFF	TGTGCCTGGAGTGTACTAGCAGGGACTAACACTGAAGCTTTCTTT
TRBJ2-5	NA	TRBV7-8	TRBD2	CASSSLAVQETQYF	TGTGCCAGCAGTTCCCTAGCGGTCCAAGAGACCCAGTACTTC
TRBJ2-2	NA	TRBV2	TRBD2	CASRTSNTGELFF	TGTGCCAGTCGGACTAGCAACACCGGGGAGCTGTTTTTT
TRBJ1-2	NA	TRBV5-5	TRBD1	CASSLRTGTNYGYTF	TGTGCCAGCAGCTTGAGGACAGGAACTAACTATGGCTACACCTTC
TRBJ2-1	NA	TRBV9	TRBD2	CASSGDWTSGGSYNEQFF	TGTGCCAGCAGCGGTGATTGGACTAGCGGTGGCTCCTACAATGAGCAGTTCTTC
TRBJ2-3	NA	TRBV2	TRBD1	CASLGDRGTDTQYF	TGTGCCAGCCTCGGGGACAGGGGAACAGATACGCAGTATTTT
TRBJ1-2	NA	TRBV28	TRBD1	CASSFSFRGVWDGYTF	TGTGCCAGCAGTTTCTCATTCAGGGGGGTCTGGGATGGCTACACCTTC
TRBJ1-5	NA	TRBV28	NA	CASSYDNSNQPQHF	TGTGCCAGCAGTTATGACAATAGCAATCAGCCCCAGCATTTT
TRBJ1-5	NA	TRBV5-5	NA	CASSLDGSNQPQHF	TGTGCCAGCAGCTTGGACGGTTCCAATCAGCCCCAGCATTTT
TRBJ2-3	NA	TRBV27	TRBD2	CASTLLSGGLTDTQYF	TGTGCCAGCACCCTTCTAAGCGGGGGCCTTACAGATACGCAGTATTTT
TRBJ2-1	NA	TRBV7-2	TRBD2	CASSPPGLGVNEQFF	TGTGCCAGCAGCCCTCCGGGACTAGGCGTCAATGAGCAGTTCTTC
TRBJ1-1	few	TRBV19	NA	CASSRERGGTEAFF	TGTGCCAGTAGTCGAGAAAGGGGGGGCACTGAAGCTTTCTTT
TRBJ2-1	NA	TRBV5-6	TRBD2	CASSLVRREANSYNEQFF	TGTGCCAGCAGCTTGGTGAGGCGGGAGGCCAACTCCTACAATGAGCAGTTCTTC
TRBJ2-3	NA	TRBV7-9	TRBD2	CASSLAGLAGVLQGQYF	TGTGCCAGCAGCTTAGCCGGACTAGCGGGAGTATTGCAGGGGCAGTATTTT
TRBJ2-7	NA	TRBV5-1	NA	CASSLASQTPYEQYF	TGCGCCAGCAGCTTGGCGTCCCAGACACCCTACGAGCAGTACTTC
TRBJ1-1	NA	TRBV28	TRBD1	CASSLLGTANRDTEAFF	TGTGCCAGCAGTTTACTTGGGACAGCGAATAGAGATACTGAAGCTTTCTTT
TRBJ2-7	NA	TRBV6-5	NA	CATRTLRSYEQYF	TGTGCCACCCGGACTCTCCGCTCCTACGAGCAGTACTTC
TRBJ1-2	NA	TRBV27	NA	CASSLTGLGYTF	TGTGCCAGCAGTTTAACAGGTCTAGGCTACACCTTC
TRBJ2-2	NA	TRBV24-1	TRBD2	CATSGSGGWTGELFF	TGTGCCACCAGTGGGTCGGGAGGATGGACCGGGGAGCTGTTTTTT
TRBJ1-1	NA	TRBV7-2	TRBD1	CASSLGPGTGVTEAFF	TGTGCCAGCAGCTTAGGACCCGGGACAGGGGTAACTGAAGCTTTCTTT
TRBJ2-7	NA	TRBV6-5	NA	CASSFFRGPYEQYF	TGTGCCAGCAGTTTTTTCAGGGGACCATACGAGCAGTACTTC
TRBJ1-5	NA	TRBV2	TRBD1	CASGQGNQPQHF	TGTGCCAGCGGACAGGGCAATCAGCCCCAGCATTTT
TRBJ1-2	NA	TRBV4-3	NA	CASSQDLAANYGYTF	TGCGCCAGCAGCCAAGATCTCGCGGCTAACTATGGCTACACCTTC
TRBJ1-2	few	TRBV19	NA	CASSILLYYGYTF	TGTGCCAGTAGTATTCTCCTCTACTATGGCTACACCTTC
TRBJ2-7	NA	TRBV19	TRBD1	CASSLTGGPNEQYF	TGTGCCAGTAGTTTAACAGGGGGCCCAAACGAGCAGTACTTC
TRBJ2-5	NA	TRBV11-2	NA	CASSPPAGRDGQETQYF	TGTGCCAGCAGCCCCCCCGCGGGAAGGGACGGGCAAGAGACCCAGTACTTC
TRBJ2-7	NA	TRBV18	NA	CASSPLRESEQYF	TGTGCCAGCTCACCGCTACGGGAGAGCGAGCAGTACTTC
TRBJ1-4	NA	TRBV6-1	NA	CASSGVKRVDSNEKLFF	TGTGCCAGCAGTGGGGTAAAAAGAGTCGACTCTAATGAAAAACTGTTTTTT
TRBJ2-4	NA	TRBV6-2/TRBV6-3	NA	CASRPHLGLAKNIQYF	TGTGCCAGCAGGCCTCACCTAGGTTTAGCCAAAAACATTCAGTACTTC
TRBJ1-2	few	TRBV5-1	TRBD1	CASSLYGTANYGYTF	TGCGCCAGCAGCTTATACGGGACAGCTAACTATGGCTACACCTTC
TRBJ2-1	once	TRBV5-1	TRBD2	CASSHVTSGSYNEQFF	TGCGCCAGCAGCCATGTGACTAGCGGGAGCTACAATGAGCAGTTCTTC
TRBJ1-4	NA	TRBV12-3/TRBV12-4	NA	CASSREWSEKLFF	TGTGCCAGCAGTAGGGAGTGGAGTGAAAAACTGTTTTTT
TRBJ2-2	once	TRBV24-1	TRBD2	CATSDLRGDTGELFF	TGTGCCACCAGTGATTTGCGGGGGGACACCGGGGAGCTGTTTTTT
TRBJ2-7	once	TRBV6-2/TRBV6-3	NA	CASSLGVGEQYF	TGTGCCAGCAGTTTAGGGGTCGGCGAGCAGTACTTC
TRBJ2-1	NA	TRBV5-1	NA	CASSLAGSSYNEQFF	TGCGCCAGCAGCTTGGCCGGGAGCTCCTACAATGAGCAGTTCTTC
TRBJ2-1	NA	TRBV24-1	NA	CATSDPWALLNEQFF	TGTGCCACCAGTGATCCATGGGCCTTGTTGAATGAGCAGTTCTTC
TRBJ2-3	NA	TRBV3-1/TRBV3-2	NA	CASSQGAGNTQYF	TGTGCCAGCAGCCAAGGCGCGGGAAATACGCAGTATTTT
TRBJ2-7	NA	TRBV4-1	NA	CASSQVGRPREQYF	TGCGCCAGCAGCCAAGTTGGCAGGCCCCGCGAGCAGTACTTC
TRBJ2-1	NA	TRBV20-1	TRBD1	CSASRDRGWYNEQFF	TGCAGTGCTAGTCGGGACAGGGGGTGGTACAATGAGCAGTTCTTC
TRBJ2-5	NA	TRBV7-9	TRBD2	CASSQPTGGETQYF	TGTGCCAGCAGCCAACCAACGGGGGGAGAGACCCAGTACTTC
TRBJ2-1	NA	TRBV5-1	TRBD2	CASSLDGTSGSDEQFF	TGCGCCAGCAGCTTGGATGGGACTAGCGGGAGCGATGAGCAGTTCTTC